This paragraph covers one TCR beta chain sequence. Its antigen remains unidentified. The entry originates in a study of cytomegalovirus exposure and HLA in healthy donors. Findings of the study overall: Among TCR beta chains, those listed as cytomegalovirus-associated numbered about 150.

PCR amplification relied on 60 Vbeta primers (plus 13 Jbeta primers). Produced via immunoSEQ multiplex PCR; TCRdb's table is partial and in-frame only. Of about 140,000 clones listed, about 80% are singletons. J gave up 4 bases and V 2 bases, and 5 bases lay outside the gene matches. Germline lookup yields CDR1 SGHTA and CDR2 FQGTGA. CDR3 size: 15 residues. This TCR was sampled from a male donor in good health and CMV-seropositive. The rearrangement links TRBV7-3 to TRBJ2-7; 10 bases are shared with TRBD2. The sample comprised PBMCs. For the CDR3, the DNA is TGTGCCAGCAGCTTATTAGCGGGAGGAGGATACGAGCAGTACTTC. It codes for CASSLLAGGGYEQYF.